This TCR beta chain derives from a study of T cells expressing NK-cell markers. On this clonotype itself: Its target is not known.

TCRdb reprocessed the 5' RACE reads, keeping one entry per CDR3 protein, no DNA. The repertoire shows a few hundred thousand distinct CDR3 sequences; the top ten hold 0.39%. Germline V gives CDR1 SEHNR, CDR2 FQNEAQ (reference sequence). CDR3 length equals 15 residues. General study results and limits: Dominant NKG2C+ clonotypes in about 6 donors made up roughly 1.0-7.0% of CD8+ T cells. Among a handful of donors, these clonotypes also ranked first in the CD3+CD56-NKG2C+ fraction.

The receptor comes from a man aged 18 to 29 in good health. The chain combines TRBV7-9 with TRBJ2-5. The sample taken for sequencing was blood T cells: a sorted CD56 or NKG2C T cell subset, CD4+ or CD8+ T cells, or bulk PBMC T cells (not recorded which). CDR3 loop: CASSVAGRNQETQYF.